This passage covers 26 T cell receptor beta chains from one sample sequenced in a study of beta chain features in type 1 diabetes. Overall study findings and caveats: Within each of all four CD4+ subsets, Type 1 diabetes patients had TCRB CDR3s that were moderately but significantly shorter.

Expressed TCRB transcripts were sequenced because the isolated RNA had all been reverse transcribed beforehand. The repertoire was sequenced with immunoSEQ multiplex PCR; TCRdb's copy has only in-frame clones and lacks some. The table records 550,000 to 850,000 clones, around 15% of them present only once. No antigen has been identified for these receptors. Sequenced material: naive CD4+ T cells from blood. These receptor sequences come from a man aged 18 to 29 with type 1 diabetes.

For the CDR3, the DNA is TGTGCCTGGAGTGTTGGGACAGGAGATAACTATGGCTACACCTTC. Translation gives CAWSVGTGDNYGYTF. The chain links TRBV30 to TRBJ1-2; 8 bases agree with TRBD1. Germline CDR1 reads GTSNPN; CDR2 reads SVGIG (reference sequence). This CDR3 has 15 amino acids. Germline trimming cut 0 bases from V and 1 base from J; bases unmatched to any gene: 4. Using reference TRBV30 and TRBJ1-2 for the parts outside the CDR3, the full variable domain is SQTIHQWPATLVQPVGSPLSLECTVEGTSNPNLYWYRQAAGRGLQLLFYSVGIGQISSEVPQNLSASRPQDRQFILSSKKLLLSDSGFYLCAWSVGTGDNYGYTFGSGTRLTVV.

The rearrangement links TRBV7-8 to TRBJ1-1; D unclear. CDR1 and CDR2 (germline): SGHVS, FQNEAQ. Trimming cost V 5 bases and J 1 base, with 17 bases left between them. The CDR3 is 16 residues long. The CDR3 is CASSLEFGRPNTEAFF. In DNA form, the CDR3 reads TGTGCCAGCAGCCTAGAGTTCGGCAGGCCGAACACTGAAGCTTTCTTT.

This clone was counted a few times. This chain's CDR3 is CASSYSKGSRGNTIYF. CDR3 DNA: TGTGCCAGCAGTTACTCGAAGGGGTCCCGCGGGAACACCATATATTTT. The rearrangement uses TRBV6-5 and TRBJ1-3, with D perhaps TRBD1 (5 bases). The germline CDR1 and CDR2 sequences are MNHEY and SVGAGI. The CDR3 extends over 16 amino acids. The V end lost 0 bases, the J end lost 7 bases, and 16 bases lay between the germline ends.

In regard to this clone: Other nucleotide sequences from this sample produce the same CDR3. The chain couples TRBV5-1 to TRBJ1-1; 8 bases line up with TRBD1. The germline CDR1 and CDR2 sequences are SGHRS and YFSETQ. V shed 2 bases and J 2 bases; nucleotides not matched to a gene: 2. CDR3 length: 14 residues. As DNA, the CDR3 is TGCGCCAGCAGCTTTCAGGGGGCAAACACTGAAGCTTTCTTT. This gives the protein CASSFQGANTEAFF.

This clone was picked up a small number of times. This chain connects TRBV6-6 to TRBJ2-1; no reliable D call. The CDR3 covers 14 residues. Per the germline V gene, CDR1 is MNHNY and CDR2 is SVGAGI (reference sequence). Trimming shortened V by 6 bases and J by 2 bases, and 11 bases separated the two germline ends. CDR3 loop: CASRNPPAYNEQFF. The CDR3 bases are TGTGCCAGCAGAAACCCGCCGGCCTACAATGAGCAGTTCTTC.

This chain joins TRBV15 and TRBJ1-2; 8 bases are a match to TRBD1. Germline V lookup: CDR1 LNHNV, CDR2 YYDKDF (reference sequence). V dropped 0 bases and J dropped 4; count of bases not matched to a gene: 10. This CDR3 has 17 amino acids. CDR3 DNA sequence: TGTGCCACCAGCAGAGATCCGACAGGGGCAACCCTCTATGGCTACACCTTC. Protein: CATSRDPTGATLYGYTF.

This rearrangement joins TRBV9 to TRBJ1-6; D is unresolved. Between the trimmed V and J ends, which lost 0 bases and 8 bases, there was a span of 9 bases. The V gene's germline CDR1 is SGDLS and CDR2 YYNGEE. CDR3 size: 14 residues. In DNA form, the CDR3 reads TGTGCCAGCAGCGTAGACGATTTGGATTCACCCCTCCACTTT. Amino acid sequence: CASSVDDLDSPLHF.

This clone turned up a few times. V is TRBV4-1 and J is TRBJ2-7; D is perhaps TRBD1 or TRBD2 (7 bases each). This CDR3 is built from 17 residues. V was trimmed by 1 base and J by 2 bases, leaving 18 bases between them. CDR1 MGHRA and CDR2 YSYEKL come from the germline V gene. In nucleotides, the CDR3 is TGCGCCAGCAGCCAAGCGGCAGGGGGGGCGCCGACCTACGAGCAGTACTTC. It is translated as CASSQAAGGAPTYEQYF.

This clone was seen more than once but under ten times. As DNA, the CDR3 is TGTGCCAGCAGTGCCACAGGGGCCACCCCGACCCAGTACTTC. Protein product: CASSATGATPTQYF. The V gene is TRBV25-1, the J gene TRBJ2-5, with 7 bases matching TRBD1. CDR3 length: 14 amino acids. Germline-derived CDR1 and CDR2 are MGHDK and SYGVNS. Losses at the gene ends were 4 bases for V and 7 bases for J; bases not matched to a gene: 9.

J is TRBJ2-1 and V is TRBV9; 8 bases align to TRBD2. Trimming cost V 3 bases and J 8 bases; bases outside gene matches: 7. The germline CDR1 and CDR2 sequences are SGDLS and YYNGEE. The CDR3 length is 14 residues. CDR3 sequence: CASSATSLADEQFF. The CDR3 DNA reads TGTGCCAGCAGCGCAACCTCACTAGCGGATGAGCAGTTCTTC.

J is TRBJ1-5 and V is TRBV7-9, with D tentatively TRBD1 (6 bases). Trimming cost V 3 bases and J 3 bases, with 12 bases left between them. This CDR3 region has 15 residues. Germline lookup yields CDR1 SEHNR and CDR2 FQNEAQ (reference sequence). As DNA, the CDR3 is TGTGCCAGCAGCTTCGCAACAGGGTACAATCAGCCCCAGCATTTT. Residues: CASSFATGYNQPQHF. The whole variable domain, filled in from reference TRBV7-9 and TRBJ1-5, reads DTGVSQNPRHKITKRGQNVTFRCDPISEHNRLYWYRQTLGQGPEFLTYFQNEAQLEKSRLLSDRFSAERPKGSFSTLEIQRTEQGDSAMYLCASSFATGYNQPQHFGDGTRLSIL.

The chain uses TRBV28 and TRBJ2-7; D is ambiguous. The CDR3 length is 16 residues. The germline V gene encodes CDR1 MDHEN and CDR2 SYDVKM. V lost 4 bases, J lost 0 bases, and 16 bases lay in between. CDR3 amino acids: CASSYPGRLSSYEQYF. The CDR3 DNA follows: TGTGCCAGCAGTTACCCCGGACGGCTGAGCTCCTACGAGCAGTACTTC. Full variable domain (outside the CDR3, taken from reference TRBV28 and TRBJ2-7): DVKVTQSSRYLVKRTGEKVFLECVQDMDHENMFWYRQDPGLGLRLIYFSYDVKMKEKGDIPEGYSVSREKKERFSLILESASTNQTSMYLCASSYPGRLSSYEQYFGPGTRLTVT.

The chain has TRBV30 and TRBJ2-2; no clear D. Trimming stripped 3 bases from V and 0 bases from J, with 8 bases between. The CDR3 sequence is 14 residues long. Germline CDR1 is GTSNPN and CDR2 is SVGIG (reference sequence). DNA of the CDR3: TGTGCCTGGAGGGTGCAGGCGAACACCGGGGAGCTGTTTTTT. Translation: CAWRVQANTGELFF.

This clone was seen a few times. This chain uses TRBV27 with TRBJ2-3, with TRBD2 identical over 13 bases. The germline gives CDR1 MNHEY, CDR2 SMNVEV (reference sequence). The length of the CDR3 is 18 residues. V shed 4 bases and J 2 bases; nucleotides not matched to a gene: 9. This chain's CDR3 is CASSSNLGLAGHTDTQYF. In DNA form, the CDR3 reads TGTGCCAGCAGTTCCAATTTGGGACTAGCGGGGCACACAGATACGCAGTATTTT.

There are a few counts of this clone. The chain couples TRBV13 to TRBJ2-3; no clear D. V lost 2 bases and J lost 1, with 4 bases in between. The CDR3 has 13 residues. The germline V gene encodes CDR1 PRHDT and CDR2 FYEKMQ (reference sequence). Written as DNA, the CDR3 is TGTGCCAGCAGCTTAATCCGCACAGATACGCAGTATTTT. This codes for CASSLIRTDTQYF.

This clone was recorded a few times. The rearrangement uses TRBV19 and TRBJ1-2; D remains unclear. The ends were cut back, 5 bases at V and 7 bases at J, with 11 bases in the middle. Looked up from germline, CDR1 is LNHDA and CDR2 is SQIVND (reference sequence). This CDR3 comprises 12 residues. The chain's CDR3 is CASSPQYGGYTF. The CDR3 region has the DNA TGTGCCAGTAGTCCTCAGTACGGTGGCTACACCTTC.

The chain couples TRBV4-2 to TRBJ2-3, with TRBD2 as a possible D gene (5 bases). The CDR3 is 14 amino acids. Trimming removed 0 bases from V and 5 bases from J, with 9 bases in between. From germline, CDR1 is LGHNA and CDR2 YNFKEQ. The CDR3 coding sequence is TGTGCCAGCAGCCAAGATCGGGAAGGAGATACGCAGTATTTT. Protein product: CASSQDREGDTQYF.

The chain recombines TRBV18 with TRBJ1-1; D is uncertain. V lost 3 bases and J 3 bases, leaving 8 bases between the germline ends. Germline CDR1 KGHSH, CDR2 LQKENI. The CDR3 runs to 13 residues. The CDR3 sequence is CASSPNLDTEAFF. The CDR3 DNA reads TGTGCCAGCTCACCGAACCTGGACACTGAAGCTTTCTTT. The whole variable domain, filled in from reference TRBV18 and TRBJ1-1, reads NAGVMQNPRHLVRRRGQEARLRCSPMKGHSHVYWYRQLPEEGLKFMVYLQKENIIDESGMPKERFSAEFPKEGPSILRIQQVVRGDSAAYFCASSPNLDTEAFFGQGTRLTVV.

The V and J genes are TRBV7-2 and TRBJ2-3, with 8 positions matching TRBD2. V lost 1 base to trimming and J lost 7 bases; unmatched junction nucleotides: 7. CDR3 length equals 15 residues. The germline gives CDR1 SGHTA, CDR2 FQGNSA. The DNA for the CDR3 is TGTGCCAGCAGCTTAGTGTCGCGGGGGGCAAATACGCAGTATTTT. Its protein product is CASSLVSRGANTQYF.

J is TRBJ2-1 and V is TRBV7-3; no clear D gene. Trimming shortened V by 5 bases and J by 5 bases, and 10 bases separated the two germline ends. Germline CDR1 and CDR2: SGHTA and FQGTGA. There are 13 residues in the CDR3. The CDR3 DNA is TGTGCCAGCAGCCCCCTTAATGACAATGAGCAGTTCTTC. It encodes CASSPLNDNEQFF.

This chain links TRBV15 with TRBJ2-1; the match to TRBD1 covers 9 bases. Trimming at V came to 1 base and at J to 7 bases, leaving 5 bases not matched to a gene. Germline lookup yields CDR1 LNHNV and CDR2 YYDKDF (reference sequence). This CDR3 contains 15 residues. CDR3: CATSRVRTGANEQFF. CDR3 sequence (DNA): TGTGCCACCAGCAGAGTACGGACAGGGGCGAATGAGCAGTTCTTC.

Concerning this clone itself: Other nucleotide sequences from this sample produce the same CDR3. The V and J genes are TRBV18 and TRBJ2-5; D unclear. Germline CDR1 is KGHSH and CDR2 is LQKENI. The CDR3 is 11 amino acids. V was trimmed by 2 bases and J by 5 bases, leaving 3 bases between them. The CDR3: CASSPRETQYF. The CDR3 coding sequence is TGTGCCAGCTCACCAAGGGAGACCCAGTACTTC.

This clone was seen a handful of times. V is TRBV2 and J is TRBJ1-6; 9 bases map to TRBD1. The CDR3 spans 17 residues. Germline V CDR1 and CDR2: SNHLY, FYNNEI. V gave up 2 bases and J gave up 7 bases; unmatched junction bases: 9. The CDR3 DNA is TGTGCCAGCAGTGAACCCCCTCGGACAGGGGTGAATTCACCCCTCCACTTT. Its translation: CASSEPPRTGVNSPLHF.

The sample holds a few counts of this clone. The rearrangement joins TRBV29-1 to TRBJ1-2; D uncertain. Germline V gene lookup returns CDR1 SQVTM and CDR2 ANQGSEA. CDR3 size: 14 residues. The germline V and J ends were trimmed by 6 bases and 4 bases, with 18 bases remaining between them. This CDR3 reads CSVDPEGVGYGYTF. The CDR3 nucleotides are TGCAGCGTCGACCCGGAGGGTGTCGGCTATGGCTACACCTTC.

The table lists this clone with a few counts. V gene TRBV6-1 combines with J gene TRBJ1-5, with 8 positions matching TRBD1. Germline values: CDR1 MNHNS, CDR2 SASEGT. The CDR3 has 14 amino acids. V was pared by 6 bases and J by 5 bases, with 6 bases of the junction left unmatched. The CDR3 is CASRVSGGDQPQHF. The CDR3 coding sequence is TGTGCCAGCAGAGTTTCAGGGGGCGATCAGCCCCAGCATTTT.

In its sample, this clone was seen a few times. This sequence joins TRBV29-1 and TRBJ1-2; a possible D gene is TRBD1 (5 bases). CDR1 and CDR2 (germline): SQVTM, ANQGSEA. Trimming removed 5 bases at V and 0 bases at J, with 13 bases between. The CDR3 runs 14 residues. CDR3 DNA sequence: TGCAGCGTTTCGGTTGGGGCAACTAACTATGGCTACACCTTC. Translation: CSVSVGATNYGYTF.